Sequencing of this TCR beta chain was carried out in a study of shared clonotypes between healthy human individuals. TCRdb's copy holds only in-frame clones and misses some; the assay was immunoSEQ multiplex PCR. The sample records more than 500,000 clones, more than 95% being singletons. Germline CDR1 SNHLY, CDR2 FYNNEI. Trimming took 3 bases from V and 5 from J, leaving 8 bases between them. This CDR3 has 13 residues. Material for sequencing was naive CD4+ T cells sorted from blood. Documented subset: CD45RA+ positively selected. J is TRBJ1-5 and V is TRBV2, with D unresolved. The sequence came from a woman aged 25 to 45 in good health. Written as DNA, the CDR3 is TGTGCCAGCAGTGATTCACGGTATCAGCCCCAGCATTTT. Its protein product is CASSDSRYQPQHF. The whole variable domain, filled in from reference TRBV2 and TRBJ1-5, reads EPEVTQTPSHQVTQMGQEVILRCVPISNHLYFYWYRQILGQKVEFLVSFYNNEISEKSEIFDDQFSVERPDGSNFTLKIRSTKLEDSAMYFCASSDSRYQPQHFGDGTRLSIL.